Shown below are 24 T cell receptor beta chains from a single sample sequenced in a study of CD8 T cells in ankylosing spondylitis. TCRdb re-called the 5' RACE reads with MiXCR, one entry per CDR3 protein. The data contain some 100,000 distinct CDR3 sequences, roughly 8% of them seen just once; the ten biggest clones take up 8.5% to 10%. The sample taken for sequencing was blood, either unsorted or a sorted T cell fraction (not recorded which). The receptors were sampled from a male donor with ankylosing spondylitis or in good health (not recorded which).

This clonotype showed up many times. The junction departs from germline at one end; a sequencing error may be responsible. The chain couples TRBV10-3 to TRBJ2-7; D call uncertain. The CDR3 covers 15 residues. Per the germline V gene, CDR1 is ENHRY and CDR2 is SYGVKD. The CDR3 protein is CAISESGPHSHEQYF. CDR3 coding DNA: TGTGCCATCAGTGAGTCTGGCCCGCACTCCCACGAGCAGTACTTC.

At least ten counts were recorded for this clonotype. This chain uses TRBV7-9 with TRBJ1-1, with D tentatively TRBD1 (5 bases). Germline CDR1 reads SEHNR; CDR2 reads FQNEAQ (reference sequence). CDR3 length equals 15 residues. Trimming took 1 base from V and 0 from J, leaving 9 bases between them. DNA of the CDR3: TGTGCCAGCAGCTTAGGGGACGGAGTGAACACTGAAGCTTTCTTT. It encodes CASSLGDGVNTEAFF. The full variable domain, in which reference TRBV7-9 and TRBJ1-1 provide the parts outside the CDR3, is DTGVSQNPRHKITKRGQNVTFRCDPISEHNRLYWYRQTLGQGPEFLTYFQNEAQLEKSRLLSDRFSAERPKGSFSTLEIQRTEQGDSAMYLCASSLGDGVNTEAFFGQGTRLTVV.

The chain joins TRBV6-2 or TRBV6-3 to TRBJ2-6; D remains unclear. CDR1 is MNHEY and CDR2 is SVGEGT in the germline V gene. This CDR3 spans 15 amino acids. The ends were cut back, 2 bases at V and 0 bases at J, with 5 bases in the middle. For the CDR3, the DNA is TGTGCCAGCAGTTACAACCCCTCTGGGGCCAACGTCCTGACTTTC. Residues: CASSYNPSGANVLTF.

This clonotype appeared many times. At one end the junction does not follow the germline gene, possibly because of a read error. The chain is built from TRBV7-7 and TRBJ2-5; D is perhaps TRBD1 (5 bases). The CDR3 has 14 amino acids. The germline CDR1 and CDR2 sequences are SSHAT and FNYEAQ (reference sequence). The CDR3 reads CASSPLQVQETQYF. As DNA, the CDR3 is TGTGCTAGCAGCCCGCTACAGGTCCAAGAGACCCAGTACTTC. The full variable domain, in which reference TRBV7-7 and TRBJ2-5 provide the parts outside the CDR3, is GAGVSQSPRYKVTKRGQDVTLRCDPISSHATLYWYQQALGQGPEFLTYFNYEAQPDKSGLPSDRFSAERPEGSISTLTIQRTEQRDSAMYRCASSPLQVQETQYFGPGTRLLVL.

This clonotype was counted ten times or more. J is TRBJ2-3 and V is TRBV4-3; 7 bases line up with TRBD1. This CDR3 comprises 14 residues. Germline trimming cut 3 bases from V and 1 base from J; bases unmatched to any gene: 1. Germline CDR1 LGHNA, CDR2 YSLEER. Here the CDR3 DNA reads TGCGCCAGCAGCCACGACAGGGGCACAGATACGCAGTATTTT. Its protein product is CASSHDRGTDTQYF.

This clonotype was seen many times. The chain uses TRBV15 and TRBJ2-6, with D perhaps TRBD2 (5 bases). V gave up 3 bases and J gave up 4 bases, with 10 bases separating them. Per germline, CDR1 LNHNV and CDR2 YYDKDF (reference sequence). There are 15 residues in the CDR3. The CDR3 nucleotides are TGTGCCACCAGCAGGAGCCCGGGAGGGGCCAACGTCCTGACTTTC. It codes for CATSRSPGGANVLTF.

This clonotype was picked up many times. The rearrangement links TRBV7-9 to TRBJ1-4; D remains ambiguous. The V end was cut by 5 bases, the J end by 0 bases, with 10 bases between. In germline, CDR1 is SEHNR, CDR2 FQNEAQ (reference sequence). The CDR3 extends over 15 amino acids. CDR3 DNA sequence: TGTGCCAGCAGCCTTGGATTTGCAACTAATGAAAAACTGTTTTTT. Translation: CASSLGFATNEKLFF.

In this sample, this clonotype turned up many times. V and J are TRBV9 and TRBJ2-7, with D uncertain. CDR3 length equals 14 residues. The V end was cut by 2 bases, the J end by 0 bases, with 9 bases between. Germline lookup yields CDR1 SGDLS and CDR2 YYNGEE. The CDR3 region has the DNA TGTGCCAGCAGCGTGTTCGACTTCTCCTACGAGCAGTACTTC. Amino acids: CASSVFDFSYEQYF.

In this sample, this clonotype turned up once. The chain couples TRBV7-2 to TRBJ1-3; D not resolved. This CDR3 has 13 amino acids. Germline V gene sequence: CDR1 SGHTA, CDR2 FQGNSA. The V end lost 1 base, the J end lost 6 bases, and 7 bases lay between the germline ends. CDR3 DNA: TGTGCCAGCAGCTTAGGGGTAGTAAACACCATATATTTT. Protein product: CASSLGVVNTIYF.

This clonotype has at least ten counts. The J gene is TRBJ2-1, the V gene TRBV7-6; D remains unclear. The CDR3 loop spans 13 amino acids. The germline V gene encodes CDR1 SGHVS and CDR2 FNYEAQ. V was pared by 1 base and J by 5 bases, with 6 bases between. CDR3 DNA sequence: TGTGCCAGCAGCTTAGGATGGCACAATGAGCAGTTCTTC. Its protein product is CASSLGWHNEQFF.

This clonotype was counted ten times or more. V is TRBV4-2 and J is TRBJ2-7, with D uncertain. The germline V and J ends were trimmed by 4 bases and 3 bases, with 13 bases remaining between them. The CDR3 contains 14 residues. The germline V gene encodes CDR1 LGHNA and CDR2 YNFKEQ. The CDR3 spells CASSPLLIGYEQYF. The CDR3 bases are TGTGCCAGCAGCCCACTCTTGATTGGCTACGAGCAGTACTTC.

This clonotype has only a few counts. It may be a read error: a sequence one base away is much more abundant. This chain connects TRBV5-5 to TRBJ2-5, with no clear D. Looked up from germline, CDR1 is SGHKS and CDR2 is YYEKEE (reference sequence). The CDR3 runs 13 residues. The CDR3 is CASSLNRQEAQYF. CDR3 DNA: TGTGCCAGCAGCTTGAACAGACAAGAGGCCCAGTACTTC.

This clonotype was observed at least ten times. The chain uses TRBV27 and TRBJ1-5; D gene uncertain. V lost 1 base and J 0 bases, leaving 7 bases between the germline ends. Germline-derived CDR1 and CDR2 are MNHEY and SMNVEV (reference sequence). The CDR3 is 15 residues long. The CDR3 DNA follows: TGTGCCAGCAGTTTATTCTTCACTAGCAATCAGCCCCAGCATTTT. It translates to CASSLFFTSNQPQHF.

This clonotype was counted many times. The chain is built from TRBV20-1 and TRBJ2-3; 7 bases agree with TRBD1. The CDR3 covers 16 residues. Germline loops: CDR1 DFQATT, CDR2 SNEGSKA (reference sequence). The V gene end was trimmed by 1 base and the J gene end by 3 bases; junction bases not matched to a gene: 10. Here the CDR3 DNA reads TGCAGTGCTAGAGGACGGGGAAGGGGGCGGACAGATACGCAGTATTTT. Protein product: CSARGRGRGRTDTQYF.

This clonotype was recorded at least ten times. The chain combines TRBV14 with TRBJ2-2, with D possibly matching TRBD1 (6 bases). CDR1 SGHDN and CDR2 FVKESK come from the germline V gene. V lost 1 base and J 5 bases, leaving 11 bases between the germline ends. This CDR3 has 15 residues. The CDR3 DNA sequence: TGTGCCAGCAGCCAAGTCGGTACAGGGACCGGGGAGCTGTTTTTT. Translated: CASSQVGTGTGELFF.

The rearrangement uses TRBV9 and TRBJ1-4; 8 bases map to TRBD1. The CDR3 covers 14 residues. The V and J ends lost 4 bases and 8 bases, in that order; junction bases with no gene match: 7. CDR1 is SGDLS and CDR2 is YYNGEE in the germline V gene. The CDR3 reads CASSPTGGDEKLFF. CDR3 DNA sequence: TGTGCCAGCAGCCCCACAGGGGGTGACGAAAAACTGTTTTTT.

Many counts were recorded for this clonotype. The rearrangement joins TRBV2 to TRBJ1-2; 8 bases line up with TRBD1. With 4 bases clipped from V and 3 bases from J, the junction kept 7 bases outside the gene matches. The CDR3 length is 15 residues. Germline-derived CDR1 and CDR2 are SNHLY and FYNNEI. CDR3 bases: TGTGCCAGCAGTGCCGGGACAGGTTGGGACTATGGCTACACCTTC. Protein: CASSAGTGWDYGYTF.

Ten or more counts support this clonotype. The chain employs TRBV12-3 or TRBV12-4 and TRBJ1-2; D not resolved. The CDR3 sequence is 14 residues long. Trimming left V 3 bases short and J 8 bases short, with 16 bases between. DNA for the CDR3: TGTGCCAGCAGTTTCCTAATCACGGGAGGAGGCTACACCTTC. It is translated as CASSFLITGGGYTF.

This clonotype was picked up many times. The chain has TRBV5-8 and TRBJ2-7; D possibly corresponds to TRBD1 (6 bases). CDR3 size: 13 residues. The germline V and J ends were trimmed by 1 base and 7 bases, with 12 bases remaining between them. Germline V gives CDR1 SGHTS, CDR2 YDEGEE. The CDR3 loop is CASSLNRDMEQYF. The CDR3 DNA follows: TGTGCCAGCAGCTTGAATAGGGACATGGAGCAGTACTTC.

This clonotype was recorded many times. This chain connects TRBV5-5 to TRBJ2-3; weak D call: TRBD1 (5 bases). The CDR3 has 14 amino acids. Trimming left V 0 bases short and J 3 bases short, with 8 bases between. Germline lookup yields CDR1 SGHKS and CDR2 YYEKEE (reference sequence). This chain's CDR3 is CASSLAPGTDTQYF. DNA for the CDR3: TGTGCCAGCAGCTTGGCTCCAGGGACAGATACGCAGTATTTT.

This clonotype was picked up many times. The rearrangement links TRBV5-4 to TRBJ2-2, with 7 positions matching TRBD1. There are 15 residues in the CDR3. Germline CDR1 reads SGHNT; CDR2 reads YYREEE (reference sequence). Trimming took 4 bases from V and 0 from J; bases not matched to a gene: 3. The CDR3 DNA reads TGTGCCAGCAGCGAAACAGGGGCGAACACCGGGGAGCTGTTTTTT. It yields the protein CASSETGANTGELFF.

This clonotype was counted many times. The genes are TRBV12-3 or TRBV12-4 and TRBJ2-4, with 12 bases aligning to TRBD2. The V segment lost 3 bases and the J segment 1 base; nucleotides outside the gene matches: 4. This CDR3 comprises 17 residues. The CDR3 DNA reads as TGTGCCAGCAGTTTTGGACTAGCGGGGAGTGCCAAAAACATTCAGTACTTC. Protein: CASSFGLAGSAKNIQYF.

This clonotype was seen repeatedly, ten times or more. This sequence joins TRBV20-1 and TRBJ2-1; 9 nucleotides match TRBD2. V was pared by 2 bases and J by 3 bases, with 5 bases of the junction left unmatched. Germline V gene sequence: CDR1 DFQATT, CDR2 SNEGSKA (reference sequence). The CDR3 loop spans 15 amino acids. In nucleotides, the CDR3 is TGCAGTGCTAGATTTAGTAGCGGGAGCTACAATGAGCAGTTCTTC. Encoded protein: CSARFSSGSYNEQFF.

This clonotype was seen ten or more times. The chain uses TRBV7-8 and TRBJ1-2, with TRBD1 as a possible D gene (5 bases). The CDR3 spans 12 residues. Trimming removed 10 bases at V and 13 bases at J, with 22 bases between. The germline V gene has CDR1 SGHVS and CDR2 FQNEAQ. CDR3 sequence reads: CATTRDKGRITF. CDR3 bases: TGTGCCACCACGAGAGATAAGGGACGAATCACCTTC.